The 30 T cell receptor beta chains presented below share a single source sample, sequenced in a study of T cell changes during pregnancy in multiple sclerosis. Sequenced by immunoSEQ multiplex PCR; TCRdb stores in-frame clones only, minus some. Counted here are tens of thousands of clones, 70% to 90% occurring once; the ten biggest clones make up around 0.5%. Material: CD4+ T cells from peripheral blood mononuclear cells, obtained in the first trimester of pregnancy. These receptor sequences come from a female donor with multiple sclerosis, enrolled in a pregnancy study.

The chain links TRBV5-1 to TRBJ2-2; 8 bases align to TRBD2. Germline V lookup: CDR1 SGHRS, CDR2 YFSETQ. This CDR3 is 16 amino acids long. The V and J ends lost 1 base and 3 bases, in that order; junction bases with no gene match: 5. CDR3 bases: TGCGCCAGCAGCTTGAGCGGGAGTAGAGACACCGGGGAGCTGTTTTTT. Its protein product is CASSLSGSRDTGELFF.

This clone turned up a few times. This rearrangement joins TRBV6-1 to TRBJ1-1; TRBD1 aligns across 8 bases. In germline, CDR1 is MNHNS, CDR2 SASEGT. The CDR3 contains 15 residues. V shed 4 bases, J shed 4 bases, and the junction held 8 bases outside the gene matches. The CDR3 DNA reads TGTGCCAGCAGTGCCGACAGGGGTGGGAGCACTGAAGCTTTCTTT. It specifies CASSADRGGSTEAFF.

CDR3 nucleotides: TGTGCCAGTAGTGGCCGGGACAGGGGGTTCTCCTACGAGCAGTACTTC. Amino acid sequence: CASSGRDRGFSYEQYF. The V and J genes are TRBV19 and TRBJ2-7; 11 bases fit TRBD1. This CDR3 spans 16 amino acids. Per germline, CDR1 LNHDA and CDR2 SQIVND (reference sequence). V gave up 5 bases and J gave up 0 bases; unmatched junction bases: 6.

J is TRBJ1-1 and V is TRBV5-1; D unresolved. CDR1 is SGHRS, CDR2 YFSETQ, per germline. The CDR3 is 15 amino acids. The V gene lost 3 bases and the J gene lost 5 bases, with 17 bases spanning the gap. The CDR3 coding sequence is TGCGCCAGCAGCTCAACCAACGGTAAGATGACTGAAGCTTTCTTT. As protein: CASSSTNGKMTEAFF.

The chain has TRBV11-3 and TRBJ2-2, with D perhaps matching TRBD1 (7 bases). V dropped 0 bases and J dropped 6 bases, with 20 bases sitting between them. The CDR3 extends over 18 amino acids. Germline values: CDR1 SGHNT, CDR2 YENEEA. The CDR3 loop reads CASSLDQGGSAFAGELFF. CDR3 coding DNA: TGTGCCAGCAGCTTAGATCAGGGGGGCTCTGCTTTTGCCGGGGAGCTGTTTTTT.

The V call is TRBV25-1, the J call TRBJ2-7, with TRBD1 matching 10 bases. The CDR3 loop spans 14 amino acids. Germline V gene lookup returns CDR1 MGHDK and CDR2 SYGVNS. Trimming removed 4 bases from V and 5 bases from J; junction bases left unmatched: 5. The CDR3 DNA reads TGTGCCAGCAGTGTGACAGGGGGCGGCGACGAGCAGTACTTC. It codes for CASSVTGGGDEQYF.

The chain is built from TRBV2 and TRBJ2-2; no reliable D call. The CDR3 length is 14 residues. V was trimmed by 4 bases and J by 0 bases, leaving 6 bases between them. The germline CDR1 and CDR2 sequences are SNHLY and FYNNEI. The CDR3 DNA sequence: TGTGCCAGCAGTGGCGGTTCGAACACCGGGGAGCTGTTTTTT. It is translated as CASSGGSNTGELFF.

The chain carries TRBV6-5 and TRBJ1-1, with D perhaps TRBD1 (5 bases). The CDR3 is 14 amino acids. From germline, CDR1 is MNHEY and CDR2 SVGAGI. V lost 5 bases, J lost 1 base, and 11 bases lay in between. CDR3 residues: CASSRGLTNTEAFF. The CDR3 nucleotides are TGTGCCAGCAGTAGGGGACTGACGAACACTGAAGCTTTCTTT.

This clone has a single count. This chain joins TRBV7-9 and TRBJ2-3; 9 positions match TRBD2. The trim removed 5 bases at V and 2 bases at J, leaving 2 bases unmatched. This CDR3 has 14 residues. The V gene's germline CDR1 is SEHNR and CDR2 FQNEAQ (reference sequence). CDR3 residues: CASSPSGVTDTQYF. The DNA for the CDR3 is TGTGCCAGCAGCCCTAGCGGGGTCACAGATACGCAGTATTTT. The full variable domain, rest sourced from reference TRBV7-9 and TRBJ2-3, is DTGVSQNPRHKITKRGQNVTFRCDPISEHNRLYWYRQTLGQGPEFLTYFQNEAQLEKSRLLSDRFSAERPKGSFSTLEIQRTEQGDSAMYLCASSPSGVTDTQYFGPGTRLTVL.

The chain uses TRBV19 and TRBJ1-1; TRBD1 matches at 10 bases. Germline CDR1 is LNHDA and CDR2 is SQIVND (reference sequence). After removal of 6 bases from V and 4 bases from J, the junction contained 5 bases not matched to a gene. The CDR3 is made up of 14 amino acids. For the CDR3, the DNA is TGTGCCAGTAGACGACAGGGGGCGTTCACTGAAGCTTTCTTT. Translated: CASRRQGAFTEAFF.

The chain links TRBV7-9 to TRBJ2-1, with TRBD2 identical over 7 bases. This CDR3 comprises 14 residues. The germline CDR1 and CDR2 sequences are SEHNR and FQNEAQ (reference sequence). The junction had 4 bases not matched to a gene; V was cut back by 3 bases and J by 5 bases. CDR3 amino acids: CASSFASGNNEQFF. CDR3 nucleotide sequence: TGTGCCAGCAGCTTTGCTAGCGGTAACAATGAGCAGTTCTTC.

The chain has TRBV5-1 and TRBJ2-3; the D gene is possibly TRBD1 (5 bases). Trimming removed 4 bases from V and 4 bases from J, with 13 bases in between. Germline V gene data show CDR1 as SGHRS and CDR2 as YFSETQ. CDR3 length equals 14 residues. CDR3 amino acids: CASSPPGIPDTQYF. The CDR3 nucleotides read TGCGCCAGCAGCCCTCCAGGGATTCCAGATACGCAGTATTTT.

The V gene is TRBV5-1, the J gene TRBJ2-1, with D possibly being TRBD2 (5 bases). Germline V gives CDR1 SGHRS, CDR2 YFSETQ. CDR3 length: 16 residues. The V gene lost 0 bases and the J gene lost 0 bases, with 10 bases spanning the gap. CDR3 loop: CASSLDGVNSYNEQFF. Written as DNA, the CDR3 is TGCGCCAGCAGCTTGGACGGGGTCAACTCCTACAATGAGCAGTTCTTC.

V is TRBV5-4 and J is TRBJ1-1; unclear D gene. The germline V gene has CDR1 SGHNT and CDR2 YYREEE (reference sequence). The V end was cut by 0 bases, the J end by 4 bases, with 16 bases between. The CDR3 totals 16 residues. The CDR3, as DNA: TGTGCCAGCAGCTTGGGGGCCGATTTTGCGGGCACTGAAGCTTTCTTT. This encodes CASSLGADFAGTEAFF. The whole variable domain, remainder taken from reference TRBV5-4 and TRBJ1-1, is ETGVTQSPTHLIKTRGQQVTLRCSSQSGHNTVSWYQQALGQGPQFIFQYYREEENGRGNFPPRFSGLQFPNYSSELNVNALELDDSALYLCASSLGADFAGTEAFFGQGTRLTVV.

This chain links TRBV10-3 with TRBJ2-1; 10 bases map to TRBD1. In germline, CDR1 is ENHRY, CDR2 SYGVKD. CDR3 length: 14 amino acids. Losses at the gene ends were 6 bases for V and 5 bases for J; bases not matched to a gene: 4. CDR3 in DNA: TGTGCCATCAGGTCCGGGACAGGGGACAATGAGCAGTTCTTC. Amino acids: CAIRSGTGDNEQFF.

The chain employs TRBV5-1 and TRBJ2-3; 10 nucleotides agree with TRBD1. The ends lost 4 bases at V and 4 bases at J; junction bases unmatched: 9. This CDR3 is built from 16 residues. The germline V gene encodes CDR1 SGHRS and CDR2 YFSETQ. The CDR3 DNA sequence: TGCGCCAGCAGCCTATTGCCGGGACAGGGGTCAGATACGCAGTATTTT. Translated, it gives CASSLLPGQGSDTQYF.

V and J are TRBV6-1 and TRBJ2-7; 8 bases align to TRBD1. Germline trimming cut 4 bases from V and 4 bases from J; bases unmatched to any gene: 0. CDR3 length: 12 amino acids. Germline V gene sequence: CDR1 MNHNS, CDR2 SASEGT. The CDR3 region is CASSGQGYEQYF. For the CDR3, the DNA is TGTGCCAGCAGTGGACAGGGGTACGAGCAGTACTTC.

The chain couples TRBV29-1 to TRBJ2-1, with D possibly TRBD2 on 5 matching bases. Germline assignment: CDR1 SQVTM and CDR2 ANQGSEA. V lost 7 bases to trimming and J lost 3 bases, with 16 bases between them. The CDR3 covers 14 residues. The CDR3: CSAPSRGSYNEQFF. The CDR3 nucleotides are TGCAGCGCCCCGAGTCGAGGGAGCTACAATGAGCAGTTCTTC.

J is TRBJ1-4 and V is TRBV5-1; 8 bases are shared with TRBD1. The CDR3 contains 16 residues. Germline V lookup: CDR1 SGHRS, CDR2 YFSETQ. J gave up 7 bases and V 1 base, and 9 bases lay outside the gene matches. For the CDR3, the DNA is TGCGCCAGCAGCTTGTCCGGCGAAGGGACAGGTGAAAAACTGTTTTTT. Protein: CASSLSGEGTGEKLFF.

V usage is TRBV29-1 and J usage is TRBJ2-5; D ambiguous. This CDR3 is built from 13 residues. Germline assignment: CDR1 SQVTM and CDR2 ANQGSEA. Trimming cost V 4 bases and J 1 base, with 10 bases left between them. The chain's CDR3 is CSVGVQTQETQYF. The CDR3 nucleotides read TGCAGCGTTGGGGTACAGACCCAAGAGACCCAGTACTTC. Together with reference TRBV29-1 and TRBJ2-5, the CDR3 gives the full variable domain: SAVISQKPSRDICQRGTSLTIQCQVDSQVTMMFWYRQQPGQSLTLIATANQGSEATYESGFVIDKFPISRPNLTFSTLTVSNMSPEDSSIYLCSVGVQTQETQYFGPGTRLLVL.

The chain employs TRBV6-5 and TRBJ1-2, with TRBD1 as a possible D gene (5 bases). Between the trimmed V and J ends, which lost 2 bases and 8 bases, there was a span of 15 bases. The CDR3 covers 14 residues. Per the germline V gene, CDR1 is MNHEY and CDR2 is SVGAGI. Here the CDR3 reads CASSYEAGPLGYTF. CDR3 bases: TGTGCCAGCAGTTACGAGGCGGGACCCCTAGGCTACACCTTC.

The rearrangement joins TRBV5-1 to TRBJ2-1, with a tentative D call TRBD2 (5 bases). This CDR3 has 12 amino acids. The germline V gene has CDR1 SGHRS and CDR2 YFSETQ. Trimming stripped 0 bases from V and 9 bases from J, with 7 bases between. CDR3 amino acids: CASSLGAGEQFF. DNA of the CDR3: TGCGCCAGCAGCTTGGGGGCGGGTGAGCAGTTCTTC.

On this clone: An end of the junction differs from the germline gene, which may be a read error. The genes are TRBV5-1 and TRBJ1-2; 7 bases match TRBD1. The CDR3 is 11 residues long. The V gene's germline CDR1 is SGHRS and CDR2 YFSETQ. DNA for the CDR3: TGCGCCAGCAGTACACAGGGACAGCGGGCCTTC. This encodes CASSTQGQRAF. The whole variable domain, remainder taken from reference TRBV5-1 and TRBJ1-2, is KAGVTQTPRYLIKTRGQQVTLSCSPISGHRSVSWYQQTPGQGLQFLFEYFSETQRNKGNFPGRFSGRQFSNSRSEMNVSTLELGDSALYLCASSTQGQRAFGSGTRLTVV.

This clone is a singleton in its sample. V gene TRBV11-2 combines with J gene TRBJ1-2, with D possibly being TRBD1 (5 bases). CDR1 and CDR2 from the germline V gene are SGHAT and FQNNGV. The CDR3 spans 15 residues. V was cut by 5 bases and J by 4 bases, with 17 bases left in between. The CDR3 DNA is TGTGCCAGCAGCCCCCGGGGGGTTGAGGCCTATGGCTACACCTTC. Amino acid sequence: CASSPRGVEAYGYTF.

The V gene is TRBV7-8, the J gene TRBJ1-2, with D maybe TRBD1 (5 bases). The V end lost 2 bases, the J end lost 8 bases, and 18 bases lay between the germline ends. Looked up from germline, CDR1 is SGHVS and CDR2 is FQNEAQ. The CDR3 length is 15 residues. The CDR3 coding sequence is TGTGCCAGCAGCTTAAAAGGCGGACAAGCTGGCGGCTACACCTTC. Encoded protein: CASSLKGGQAGGYTF.

This chain connects TRBV5-1 to TRBJ2-1; 7 bases are shared with TRBD2. The CDR3 spans 15 residues. J was trimmed by 3 bases and V by 0 bases; bases with no gene match: 3. Germline V CDR1 and CDR2: SGHRS, YFSETQ. In DNA, the CDR3 is TGCGCCAGCAGCTTGGCAGCGGGATACTACAATGAGCAGTTCTTC. The encoded protein is CASSLAAGYYNEQFF. Full variable domain (remainder filled in from reference TRBV5-1 and TRBJ2-1): KAGVTQTPRYLIKTRGQQVTLSCSPISGHRSVSWYQQTPGQGLQFLFEYFSETQRNKGNFPGRFSGRQFSNSRSEMNVSTLELGDSALYLCASSLAAGYYNEQFFGPGTRLTVL.

The rearrangement joins TRBV5-1 to TRBJ1-1, with unresolved D. The CDR3 is made up of 14 amino acids. Germline CDR1 reads SGHRS; CDR2 reads YFSETQ. Trimming removed 3 bases from V and 2 bases from J, with 11 bases in between. This CDR3 is CASSSRGDNTEAFF. The DNA of the CDR3 is TGCGCCAGCAGCTCCCGCGGAGACAACACTGAAGCTTTCTTT.

The rearrangement links TRBV14 to TRBJ2-5; possible D gene TRBD2, 6 bases. Trimming stripped 1 base from V and 2 bases from J, with 14 bases between. Germline loops: CDR1 SGHDN, CDR2 FVKESK. The CDR3 length is 16 residues. The CDR3, as DNA: TGTGCCAGCAGCCAAGGATTCGTGGAGGGGCAAGAGACCCAGTACTTC. Amino acids: CASSQGFVEGQETQYF.

This clone turned up a few times. The V gene is TRBV25-1, the J gene TRBJ1-6; 7 bases are shared with TRBD1. The V segment lost 7 bases and the J segment 7 bases; nucleotides outside the gene matches: 4. Germline CDR1 is MGHDK and CDR2 is SYGVNS. The CDR3 is 13 residues long. CDR3 nucleotides: TGTGCCAGCAAGAGGGGACAGAATTCACCCCTCCACTTT. Amino acids: CASKRGQNSPLHF.

The chain recombines TRBV5-1 with TRBJ2-1; D uncertain. The CDR3 consists of 11 residues. The V gene lost 2 bases and the J gene lost 9 bases, with 6 bases spanning the gap. Germline V gene lookup returns CDR1 SGHRS and CDR2 YFSETQ. The CDR3 sequence is CASSFISEQFF. The CDR3 nucleotides are TGCGCCAGCAGCTTTATTAGTGAGCAGTTCTTC.